In this sample, the clone carrying this T cell receptor beta chain turned up once. Antigen specificity is unknown. PCR employed 60 Vbeta and 13 Jbeta primers. Some clones are missing from TCRdb's copy, which holds only in-frame ones; the method was immunoSEQ multiplex PCR. The data contain 210,000 or so clones, about 85% of them singletons. Unrecorded immune exposure was likely among donors, who were nominally healthy when sampled. The data are from a study of cytomegalovirus exposure and HLA in healthy donors. The study, taken as a whole, reports: Judged likely to be a sequencing artifact was a cluster of highly shared sequence variants. A later analysis linked around 15,000 TCR beta sequences to HLA alleles at 0.05 false discovery rate. Accurate prediction of HLA-A and HLA-B alleles (for most subjects) was reportedly achieved from TCR beta sequences.

Sequencing input: PBMCs. This receptor was taken from a woman aged 45 to 65 in good health and CMV-seropositive.

The CDR3 DNA follows: TGTGCCAGCAGTCAGGGTCCCAATCAGCCCCAGCATTTT. The encoded protein is CASSQGPNQPQHF. The chain uses TRBV6-6 and TRBJ1-5, with D possibly TRBD1 on 5 matching bases. This CDR3 is built from 13 residues. Deletions cut 5 bases from V and 3 bases from J, with 8 bases between. CDR1 is MNHNY and CDR2 is SVGAGI in the germline V gene (reference sequence).